This paragraph reports one TCR beta chain. The data derive from a study of blood T cell repertoires in COVID-19. Using immunoSEQ multiplex PCR, the repertoire was profiled, and TCRdb retains in-frame clones only, with some absent. This table holds 200,000 or so clones, approximately 91% found once. Sequenced sample: peripheral blood. The TCR comes from a man in his 70s with active or convalescent COVID-19.

CDR3 sequence: CASSWQRDNQPQHF. The DNA for the CDR3 is TGTGCCAGCAGTTGGCAGAGGGACAATCAGCCCCAGCATTTT. The rearrangement joins TRBV6-5 to TRBJ1-5; D gene ambiguous. This CDR3 is 14 amino acids long. CDR1 is MNHEY, CDR2 SVGAGI, per germline. The V end was cut by 4 bases, the J end by 3 bases, with 10 bases between.